This TCR beta chain was sequenced during a study of blood T cell repertoires in COVID-19. TCRdb keeps only in-frame clones here, not all; method: immunoSEQ multiplex PCR. The table records about 130,000 clones, roughly three quarters of them present only once. Trimming shortened V by 2 bases and J by 3 bases, and 16 bases separated the two germline ends. Germline lookup yields CDR1 SQVTM and CDR2 ANQGSEA. The CDR3 totals 15 residues. The rearrangement uses TRBV29-1 and TRBJ1-2, with D maybe TRBD1 (6 bases). The material sequenced was peripheral blood. The clonotype comes from a man between 35 and 55 years old with active or convalescent COVID-19. Written as DNA, the CDR3 is TGCAGCGTTGAAAGGTTAGGACAGCTATACTATGGCTACACCTTC. Translated, it gives CSVERLGQLYYGYTF.